A selection of T cell receptor beta chains follows, all from one sample in a study of neurological immune-mediated disorders. A single record per CDR3 protein comes from TCRdb applying MiXCR to the 5' RACE reads. This table has some 66,000 distinct CDR3 sequences, 3.4% appearing once. Source material: PBMCs. The source is a middle-aged man with multiple sclerosis. CDR3s include the opening cysteine and the closing phenylalanine or tryptophan. Fields, in order: J gene, V gene, clone size, D gene, CDR3 DNA, CDR3 protein. The D gene is left open where the match is weak. Clone size is given for some rows only: seen once, a few or many times, or a class if the clone is expanded.

>TRBJ2-7|TRBV5-1|many|-
TGCGCCAGCAGCTTGCAGGGTTACTACGAGCAGTACTTC
CASSLQGYYEQYF
>TRBJ2-2|TRBV5-1|many|TRBD1
TGCGCCAGCAGGGGAAACACAGGGGACACCGGGGAGCTGTTTTTT
CASRGNTGDTGELFF
>TRBJ2-7|TRBV24-1|many|-
TGTGCCACCAGTGACGACGGCTACGAGCAGTACTTC
CATSDDGYEQYF
>TRBJ1-2|TRBV20-1|many|-
TGCAGTGCCCCCTGGGGGGTTGGCTACACCTTC
CSAPWGVGYTF
>TRBJ1-1|TRBV27|many|-
TGTGCCAGCAGTCCCCGGGGGGAGAGAGCTTTCTTT
CASSPRGERAFF
>TRBJ2-5|TRBV6-5|few|TRBD1
TGTGCCAGCAGAGGGAACAGGGGTATGGGGACCCAGTACTTC
CASRGNRGMGTQYF
>TRBJ1-2|TRBV7-2|many|-
TGTGCCAGCAGCTTAATGAAGTCGCTCTATGGCTACACCTTC
CASSLMKSLYGYTF
>TRBJ1-2|TRBV19|many|-
TGTGCCAGTCAAACAGGTCCTAACTATGGCTACACCTTC
CASQTGPNYGYTF
>TRBJ2-1|TRBV6-6|many|-
TGTGCCAGCACCGTTGGGGGCCTCGGGCAGTTCTTC
CASTVGGLGQFF
>TRBJ1-2|TRBV27|many|TRBD1
TGTGCCAGCAGTCCCGGGACAGGGTATGGCTACACCTTC
CASSPGTGYGYTF
>TRBJ2-2|TRBV10-3|few|TRBD1
TGTGCCATCAGTGAGGCGACAGGGCATGGCACCGGGGAGCTGTTTTTT
CAISEATGHGTGELFF
>TRBJ2-3|TRBV4-2|many|-
TGTGCCAGCAGCCAAGCCGGCGACACAGATACGCAGTATTTT
CASSQAGDTDTQYF
>TRBJ2-1|TRBV9|many|TRBD2
TGTGCCAGCAGCACCACTAGCGGGAGGGCGTCTGAGCAGTTCTTC
CASSTTSGRASEQFF
>TRBJ2-3|TRBV5-1|many|-
TGCGCCAGCAGCTTTGACTCCACAGATACGCAGTATTTT
CASSFDSTDTQYF
>TRBJ2-7|TRBV6-1|many|-
TGTGCCAGCAGTGACATTAGGGTTGACTACGAGCAGTACTTC
CASSDIRVDYEQYF
>TRBJ2-7|TRBV20-1|many|-
TGCAGTGCCACCGGGGGCTACGAGCAGTACTTC
CSATGGYEQYF
>TRBJ2-2|TRBV12-3/TRBV12-4|many|-
TGTGCCAGCCTATCTCACACCGGGGAGCTGTTTTTT
CASLSHTGELFF
>TRBJ2-1|TRBV24-1|few|TRBD2
TGTGCCACCAGTGACCCTGGGACTAGCGGGAGGATAGATGAGCAGTTCTTC
CATSDPGTSGRIDEQFF
>TRBJ1-1|TRBV10-3|many|-
TGTGCCATCAGTGAAGAAGTAGGCACTGAAGCTTTCTTT
CAISEEVGTEAFF
>TRBJ2-7|TRBV10-2|many|-
TGCGCCAGCAGTGAGTCGCCGGGACGGGTCTCCTACGAGCAGTACTTC
CASSESPGRVSYEQYF
>TRBJ2-3|TRBV5-1|many|-
TGCGCCAGCAAGACTCCTAGCACAGATACGCAGTATTTT
CASKTPSTDTQYF
>TRBJ2-1|TRBV5-1|many|-
TGCGCCAGCAGCTTGGGGGGATTAGGCAATGAGCAGTTCTTC
CASSLGGLGNEQFF
>TRBJ1-2|TRBV7-9|many|-
TGTGCCAGCAGCTTACCCCCCCCTGATGGCTACACCTTC
CASSLPPPDGYTF
>TRBJ2-7|TRBV27|many|TRBD1
TGTGCCAGCAGTTTTCGGACAGGGATGTCCTACGAGCAGTACTTC
CASSFRTGMSYEQYF
>TRBJ2-7|TRBV5-1|many|-
TGCGCCAGCAGCTTGGAAAGTGTACAGGGATTTGCCGAGCAGTACTTC
CASSLESVQGFAEQYF
>TRBJ2-3|TRBV3-1|many|-
TGTGCCAGCAGCGCTTGGGACACCGGCACAGATACGCAGTATTTT
CASSAWDTGTDTQYF
>TRBJ1-3|TRBV18|many|TRBD1
TGTGCCAGCTCGCAAACGGGACAGTACTCTGGAAACACCATATATTTT
CASSQTGQYSGNTIYF
>TRBJ1-1|TRBV5-1|many|TRBD1
TGCGCCAGCAGAACGGGACAGGGGATGAACACTGAAGCTTTCTTT
CASRTGQGMNTEAFF
>TRBJ2-3|TRBV5-1|many|TRBD2
TGCGCCAGCAGCAGAGCGGGAGCGATAGATACGCAGTATTTT
CASSRAGAIDTQYF
>TRBJ1-6|TRBV18|many|TRBD1
TGTGCCAGCTCACCGACCGGGACAGGGGGTTCACCCCTCCACTTT
CASSPTGTGGSPLHF
>TRBJ1-3|TRBV5-5|many|-
TGTGCCAGCAGCTTTGACCGAACCCGCATATATTTT
CASSFDRTRIYF
>TRBJ1-2|TRBV30|many|-
TGTGCCTGGAAAGTTGAAGCTAACTATGGCTACACCTTC
CAWKVEANYGYTF
>TRBJ1-5|TRBV15|many|-
TGTGCCACCAGCAGAGATCCGAGGGGCAGCCAGCCCCAGCATTTT
CATSRDPRGSQPQHF
>TRBJ2-5|TRBV5-6|many|-
TGTGCCAGCAGCTTCAGGGCGCGGGAGACCCAGTACTTC
CASSFRARETQYF
>TRBJ2-3|TRBV7-2|many|-
TGTGCCAGCAGCCCGACCAAGGGGGATACGCAGTATTTT
CASSPTKGDTQYF
>TRBJ2-1|TRBV10-3|many|-
TGTGCCACCACAGTAGATAGCTCCTACAATGAGCAGTTCTTC
CATTVDSSYNEQFF
>TRBJ1-1|TRBV6-5|many|TRBD1
TGTGCCACCAGGGGGGCAGGCGACTTAAACACTGAAGCTTTCTTT
CATRGAGDLNTEAFF
>TRBJ2-2|TRBV7-9|many|-
TGTGCCAGCAGCTTACCAGGACGTTTGAACACCGGGGAGCTGTTTTTT
CASSLPGRLNTGELFF
>TRBJ1-1|TRBV18|many|-
TGTGCCAGCTCACCCGGACCGAACACTGAAGCTTTCTTT
CASSPGPNTEAFF
>TRBJ2-1|TRBV3-1|many|-
TGTGCCAGCAGCCAAGGGTCTGGGCGGAATTCCTACAATGAGCAGTTCTTC
CASSQGSGRNSYNEQFF
>TRBJ2-5|TRBV10-3|many|-
TGTGCCATCAGTGAGTCTGGCGGAATGGAGACCCAGTACTTC
CAISESGGMETQYF
>TRBJ2-7|TRBV20-1|many|-
TGCAGTGCTAGCCCGGGGAGCTCCTACGAGCAGTACTTC
CSASPGSSYEQYF
>TRBJ2-7|TRBV20-1|-|TRBD1
TGCAGTGCTAGCCGGACAGGGGTCTTTTACGAGCAGTACTTC
CSASRTGVFYEQYF
>TRBJ2-5|TRBV5-1|many|-
TGCGCCAGCAGCCTACAGGGAACGGAGACCCAGTACTTC
CASSLQGTETQYF
>TRBJ1-4|TRBV27|many|-
TGTGCCAGCAGTTTAAGGCGGAATGAAAAACTGTTTTTT
CASSLRRNEKLFF
>TRBJ1-1|TRBV7-3|many|-
TGTGCCAGCAGCCCAGGACAGAACACTGAAGCTTTCTTT
CASSPGQNTEAFF
>TRBJ1-1|TRBV25-1|many|-
TGTGCCAGCAGACCCTCGGGGGGGGCAAGAGACACTGAAGCTTTCTTT
CASRPSGGARDTEAFF
>TRBJ2-7|TRBV15|many|-
TGTGCCACCAGCAGAGATCTCCGGGGCCACGAGCAGTACTTC
CATSRDLRGHEQYF